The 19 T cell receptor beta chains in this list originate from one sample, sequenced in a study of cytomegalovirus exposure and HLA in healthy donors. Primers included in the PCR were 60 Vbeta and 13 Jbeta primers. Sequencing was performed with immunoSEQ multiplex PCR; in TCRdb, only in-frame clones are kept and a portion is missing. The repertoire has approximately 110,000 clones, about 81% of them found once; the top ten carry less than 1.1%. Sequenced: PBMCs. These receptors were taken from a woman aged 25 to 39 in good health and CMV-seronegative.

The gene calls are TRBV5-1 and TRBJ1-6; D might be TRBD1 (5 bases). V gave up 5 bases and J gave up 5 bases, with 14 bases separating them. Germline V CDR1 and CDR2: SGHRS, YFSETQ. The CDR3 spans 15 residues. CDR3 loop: CASSGGDGDNSPLHF. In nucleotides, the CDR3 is TGCGCCAGCAGTGGGGGGGATGGGGATAATTCACCCCTCCACTTT.

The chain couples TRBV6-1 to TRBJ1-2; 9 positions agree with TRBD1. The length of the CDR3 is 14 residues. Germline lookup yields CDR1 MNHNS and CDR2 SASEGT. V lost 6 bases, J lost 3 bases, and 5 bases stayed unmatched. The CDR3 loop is CASSEGQGYYGYTF. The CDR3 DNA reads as TGTGCCAGCAGCGAGGGACAGGGATACTATGGCTACACCTTC.

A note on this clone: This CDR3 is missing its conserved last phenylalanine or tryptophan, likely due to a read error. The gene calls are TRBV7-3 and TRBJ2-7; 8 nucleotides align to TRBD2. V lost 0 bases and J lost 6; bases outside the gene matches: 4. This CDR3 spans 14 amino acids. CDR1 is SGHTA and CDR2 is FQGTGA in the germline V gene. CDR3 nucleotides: TGTGCCAGCAGCTTAACTCCGGGGGGGGCCGAGCAGTACCTC. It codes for CASSLTPGGAEQYL.

CDR3 loop: CASSPLQGKKLFF. CDR3 coding DNA: TGTGCCAGCAGCCCCCTACAGGGTAAAAAACTGTTTTTT. The chain recombines TRBV6-5 with TRBJ1-4; possible D gene TRBD1, 6 bases. The CDR3 is 13 amino acids. Trimming removed 6 bases at V and 9 bases at J, with 14 bases between. CDR1 and CDR2 (germline): MNHEY, SVGAGI.

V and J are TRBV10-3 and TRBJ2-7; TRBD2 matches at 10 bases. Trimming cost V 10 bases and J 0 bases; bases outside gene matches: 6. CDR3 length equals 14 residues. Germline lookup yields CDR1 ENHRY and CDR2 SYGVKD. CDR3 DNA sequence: TGTGCCACGTCGCCTAGCGGGAGCTCCTACGAGCAGTACTTC. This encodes CATSPSGSSYEQYF.

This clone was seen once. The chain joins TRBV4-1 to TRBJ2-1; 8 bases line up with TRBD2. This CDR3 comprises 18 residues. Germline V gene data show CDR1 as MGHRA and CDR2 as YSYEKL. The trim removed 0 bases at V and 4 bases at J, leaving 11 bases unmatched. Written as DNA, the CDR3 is TGCGCCAGCAGCCAAGATCGGGAGGGGAGTACTCTTTACAATGAGCAGTTCTTC. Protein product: CASSQDREGSTLYNEQFF.

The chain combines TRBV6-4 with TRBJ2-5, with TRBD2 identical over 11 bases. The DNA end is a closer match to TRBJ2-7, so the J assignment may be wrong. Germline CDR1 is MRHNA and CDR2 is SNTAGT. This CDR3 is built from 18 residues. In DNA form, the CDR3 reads TGTGCCAGCAGTGACTCAAGGGCTAGCGGGAGGACCTCTTACGAGCAGTACTTC. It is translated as CASSDSRASGRTSYEQYF.

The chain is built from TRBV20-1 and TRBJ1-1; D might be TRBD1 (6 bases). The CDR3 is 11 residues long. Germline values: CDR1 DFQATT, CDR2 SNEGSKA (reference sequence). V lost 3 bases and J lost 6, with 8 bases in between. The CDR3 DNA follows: TGCAGTGCTAGCAGACAGGCTGAAGCTTTCTTT. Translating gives CSASRQAEAFF.

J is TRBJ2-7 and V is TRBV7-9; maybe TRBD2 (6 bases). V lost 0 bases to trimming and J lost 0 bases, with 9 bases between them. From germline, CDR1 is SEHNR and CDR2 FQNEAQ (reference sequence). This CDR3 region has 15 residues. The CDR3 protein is CASSLAQGLSYEQYF. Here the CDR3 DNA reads TGTGCCAGCAGCTTAGCCCAGGGACTCTCCTACGAGCAGTACTTC.

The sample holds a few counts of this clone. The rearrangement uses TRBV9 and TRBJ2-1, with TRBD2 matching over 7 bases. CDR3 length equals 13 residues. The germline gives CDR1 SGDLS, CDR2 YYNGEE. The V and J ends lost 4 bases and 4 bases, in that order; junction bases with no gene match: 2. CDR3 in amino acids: CASSRDYYNEQFF. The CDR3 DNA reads TGTGCCAGCAGCCGGGACTATTACAATGAGCAGTTCTTC.

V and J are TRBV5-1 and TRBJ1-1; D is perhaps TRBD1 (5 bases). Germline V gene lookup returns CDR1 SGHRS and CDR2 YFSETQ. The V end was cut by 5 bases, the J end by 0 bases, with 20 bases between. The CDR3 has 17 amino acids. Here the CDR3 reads CASSSGQGPILNTEAFF. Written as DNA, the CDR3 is TGCGCCAGCAGTTCTGGGCAGGGTCCTATCTTGAACACTGAAGCTTTCTTT.

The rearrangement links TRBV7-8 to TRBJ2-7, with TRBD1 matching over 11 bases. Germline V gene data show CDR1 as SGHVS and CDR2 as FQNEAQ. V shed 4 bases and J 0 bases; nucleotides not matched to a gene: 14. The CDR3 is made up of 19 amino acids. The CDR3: CASSSGTGGANSYSYEQYF. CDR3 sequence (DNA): TGTGCCAGCAGCTCCGGGACAGGGGGTGCTAATAGTTACTCCTACGAGCAGTACTTC.

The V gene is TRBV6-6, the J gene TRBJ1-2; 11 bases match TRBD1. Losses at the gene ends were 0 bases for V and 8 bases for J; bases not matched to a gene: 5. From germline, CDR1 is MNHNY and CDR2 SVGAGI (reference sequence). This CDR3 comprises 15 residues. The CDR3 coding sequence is TGTGCCAGCAGTTACTCGGACAGGGGGCCGGGAGGCTACACCTTC. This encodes CASSYSDRGPGGYTF.

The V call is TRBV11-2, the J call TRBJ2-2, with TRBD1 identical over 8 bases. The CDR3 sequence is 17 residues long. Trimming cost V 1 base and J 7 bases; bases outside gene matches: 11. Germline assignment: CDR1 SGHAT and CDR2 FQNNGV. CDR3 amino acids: CASSLGGQAGGGGELFF. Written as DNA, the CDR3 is TGTGCCAGCAGCTTAGGGGGACAGGCGGGTGGAGGCGGGGAGCTGTTTTTT.

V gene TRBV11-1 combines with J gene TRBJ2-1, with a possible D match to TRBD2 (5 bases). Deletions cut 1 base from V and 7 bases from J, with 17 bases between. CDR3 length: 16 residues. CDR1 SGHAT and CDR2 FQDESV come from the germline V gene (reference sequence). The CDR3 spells CASSLGGYLRRNEQFF. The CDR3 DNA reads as TGTGCCAGCAGCTTAGGAGGCTACCTAAGGAGGAATGAGCAGTTCTTC.

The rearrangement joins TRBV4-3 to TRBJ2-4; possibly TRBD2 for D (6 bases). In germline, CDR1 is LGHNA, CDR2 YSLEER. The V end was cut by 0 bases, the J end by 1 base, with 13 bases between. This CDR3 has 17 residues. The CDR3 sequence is CASSQDIGGGAKNIQYF. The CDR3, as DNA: TGCGCCAGCAGCCAAGATATTGGCGGAGGGGCCAAAAACATTCAGTACTTC.

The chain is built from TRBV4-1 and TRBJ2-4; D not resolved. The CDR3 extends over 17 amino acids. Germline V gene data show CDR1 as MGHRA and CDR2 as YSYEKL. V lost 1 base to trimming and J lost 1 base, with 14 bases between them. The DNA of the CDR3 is TGCGCCAGCAGCCAAGTATACATAATCCCTGCCAAAAACATTCAGTACTTC. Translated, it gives CASSQVYIIPAKNIQYF.

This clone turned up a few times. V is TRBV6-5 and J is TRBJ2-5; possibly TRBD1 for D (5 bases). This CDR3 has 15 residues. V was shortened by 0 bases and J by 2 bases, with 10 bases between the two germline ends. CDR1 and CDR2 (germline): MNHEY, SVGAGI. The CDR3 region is CASSYSWQGQETQYF. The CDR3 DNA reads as TGTGCCAGCAGTTACTCCTGGCAGGGTCAAGAGACCCAGTACTTC.

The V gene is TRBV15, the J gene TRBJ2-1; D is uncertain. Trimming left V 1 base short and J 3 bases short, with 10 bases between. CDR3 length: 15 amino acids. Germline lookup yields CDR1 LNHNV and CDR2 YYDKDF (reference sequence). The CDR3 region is CATSRGTLFYNEQFF. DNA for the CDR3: TGTGCCACCAGCAGAGGTACTCTTTTCTACAATGAGCAGTTCTTC. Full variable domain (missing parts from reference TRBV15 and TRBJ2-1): DAMVIQNPRYQVTQFGKPVTLSCSQTLNHNVMYWYQQKSSQAPKLLFHYYDKDFNNEADTPDNFQSRRPNTSFCFLDIRSPGLGDTAMYLCATSRGTLFYNEQFFGPGTRLTVL.